The rows below give T cell receptor beta chains drawn from one sample of a study of post-analysis software for immune sequencing data. TCRdb processed the PCR reads anew with MiXCR; each CDR3 protein has one entry. The table has 180,000 or so distinct CDR3 sequences, approximately 28% seen once; the top ten hold around 3.2%. The sequenced material came from blood. The receptors shown here come from a girl aged 2-17 years with multiple sclerosis. The CDR3 runs from the conserved cysteine through the conserved F or W. The D gene is left open where the match is weak. Expanded clones get a size class; other rows say once, few or many, or leave the size out.

D gene: TRBD1; V gene: TRBV5-1; J gene: TRBJ2-7; clone size: many; CDR3 DNA: TGCGCCAGCAGCCTGCACCTGACAGGGACCTACGAGCAGTACTTC; CDR3 protein: CASSLHLTGTYEQYF
D gene: -; V gene: TRBV12-3/TRBV12-4; J gene: TRBJ1-3; clone size: few; CDR3 DNA: TGTGCCAGCAGAATCTCGCGGGACACCATATATTTT; CDR3 protein: CASRISRDTIYF
D gene: -; V gene: TRBV14; J gene: TRBJ2-7; clone size: -; CDR3 DNA: TGTGCCAGCAGCCCCCCCACCTACGAGCAGTACTTC; CDR3 protein: CASSPPTYEQYF
D gene: -; V gene: TRBV5-1; J gene: TRBJ2-1; clone size: many; CDR3 DNA: TGCGCCAGCAGCTTTCTGGGGGAGTCGGATGAGCAGTTCTTC; CDR3 protein: CASSFLGESDEQFF
D gene: -; V gene: TRBV28; J gene: TRBJ2-7; clone size: -; CDR3 DNA: TGTGCCAGCAGTTTTATATCGTACGAGCAGTACTTC; CDR3 protein: CASSFISYEQYF
D gene: TRBD1; V gene: TRBV3-1; J gene: TRBJ2-3; clone size: many; CDR3 DNA: TGTGCCAGCAGCCCTCAACCCGGACAGGGATCCACAGATACGCAGTATTTT; CDR3 protein: CASSPQPGQGSTDTQYF
D gene: TRBD1; V gene: TRBV12-3/TRBV12-4; J gene: TRBJ2-7; clone size: few; CDR3 DNA: TGTGCCAGCAAACTACAGGGGGCGTTAGGGCAGTACTTC; CDR3 protein: CASKLQGALGQYF
D gene: -; V gene: TRBV5-1; J gene: TRBJ2-3; clone size: -; CDR3 DNA: TGCGCCAGCAGCTCGAACAGGTTAGCGGATACGCAGTATTTT; CDR3 protein: CASSSNRLADTQYF
D gene: -; V gene: TRBV30; J gene: TRBJ1-2; clone size: -; CDR3 DNA: TGTGCCGGTTCCGGGGATAACTATGGCTACACCTTC; CDR3 protein: CAGSGDNYGYTF
D gene: -; V gene: TRBV4-1; J gene: TRBJ2-7; clone size: many; CDR3 DNA: TGCGCCAGCAGCAATGTAGGTGGACACGGGCTCGGCGAGCAGTACTTC; CDR3 protein: CASSNVGGHGLGEQYF
D gene: -; V gene: TRBV14; J gene: TRBJ1-2; clone size: few; CDR3 DNA: TGTGCCAGCAGCCAAGAATATTTCGGACCGTCCTACACCTTC; CDR3 protein: CASSQEYFGPSYTF
D gene: TRBD2; V gene: TRBV7-9; J gene: TRBJ2-7; clone size: -; CDR3 DNA: TGTGCCAGCAACACCTTAGCGGGCAACTACGAGCAGTACTTC; CDR3 protein: CASNTLAGNYEQYF
D gene: -; V gene: TRBV5-1; J gene: TRBJ2-1; clone size: many; CDR3 DNA: TGCGCCAGCAGCTTAGGGGAGACGTACAATGAGCAGTTCTTC; CDR3 protein: CASSLGETYNEQFF
D gene: TRBD1; V gene: TRBV7-9; J gene: TRBJ2-1; clone size: -; CDR3 DNA: TGTGCCAGCACAACCGGGACAGGGGTAGGGGAGCGGTTCTTC; CDR3 protein: CASTTGTGVGERFF
D gene: -; V gene: TRBV6-2/TRBV6-3; J gene: TRBJ2-1; clone size: many; CDR3 DNA: TGTGCCAGCAGCCCCATGGGACGGCGGAGCTCCTACAATGAGCAGTTCTTC; CDR3 protein: CASSPMGRRSSYNEQFF
D gene: TRBD2; V gene: TRBV6-7; J gene: TRBJ2-5; clone size: -; CDR3 DNA: TGTGCCAGCAGGTACTCGAAAAGGGCGCGGGGGGAGCAGTACTTC; CDR3 protein: CASRYSKRARGEQYF
D gene: -; V gene: TRBV6-6; J gene: TRBJ1-2; clone size: few; CDR3 DNA: TGTGCCAGCAGGGACCTCTTCGACCTTCCCTCGGGCTACACCTTC; CDR3 protein: CASRDLFDLPSGYTF
D gene: -; V gene: TRBV7-9; J gene: TRBJ2-1; clone size: -; CDR3 DNA: TGTGCCAGCAGCCCGCCCGGGACCAGAGGCGATGAGCAGTTCTTC; CDR3 protein: CASSPPGTRGDEQFF
D gene: -; V gene: TRBV20-1; J gene: TRBJ1-2; clone size: many; CDR3 DNA: TGCAGTGCTAGTGTCGGGAACTATGGCTACACCTTC; CDR3 protein: CSASVGNYGYTF
D gene: -; V gene: TRBV6-5; J gene: TRBJ1-2; clone size: many; CDR3 DNA: TGTGCCAGCAGTTACTTGGGCGGGGCATTGTTGGGGTATGGCTACACCTTC; CDR3 protein: CASSYLGGALLGYGYTF
D gene: -; V gene: TRBV5-1; J gene: TRBJ2-1; clone size: many; CDR3 DNA: TGCGCCAGCAGCTTGGAAGGGTTATCCTACAATGAGCAGTTCTTC; CDR3 protein: CASSLEGLSYNEQFF
D gene: TRBD1; V gene: TRBV28; J gene: TRBJ2-7; clone size: many; CDR3 DNA: TGTGCCAGCAAACTACAGGGGGCCAGCTCCTACGAGCAGTACTTC; CDR3 protein: CASKLQGASSYEQYF
D gene: TRBD1; V gene: TRBV28; J gene: TRBJ1-5; clone size: few; CDR3 DNA: TGTGCCAGCAGTGCCTACAGGGGCGGCAATCAGCCCCAGCATTTT; CDR3 protein: CASSAYRGGNQPQHF
D gene: -; V gene: TRBV29-1; J gene: TRBJ1-1; clone size: -; CDR3 DNA: TGCAGCGTTGTACAGGCCTACGCTGAAGCTTTCTTT; CDR3 protein: CSVVQAYAEAFF
D gene: TRBD2; V gene: TRBV4-3; J gene: TRBJ2-7; clone size: -; CDR3 DNA: TGCGCCAGCAGCCAAGAGCCGACTAGCGGGACCTACGAGCAGTACTTC; CDR3 protein: CASSQEPTSGTYEQYF
D gene: -; V gene: TRBV28; J gene: TRBJ1-2; clone size: many; CDR3 DNA: TGTGCCAGCAAGAGGTTCGGAGATGGCTACACCTTC; CDR3 protein: CASKRFGDGYTF
D gene: -; V gene: TRBV3-1; J gene: TRBJ2-1; clone size: -; CDR3 DNA: TGTGCCAGCAGCCAAGGTAATGAGCAGTTCTTC; CDR3 protein: CASSQGNEQFF
D gene: -; V gene: TRBV4-3; J gene: TRBJ1-2; clone size: -; CDR3 DNA: TGCGCCAGCAGCCAAGATCGGGGGCAGGGTAACGGCTACACCTTC; CDR3 protein: CASSQDRGQGNGYTF
D gene: -; V gene: TRBV20-1; J gene: TRBJ2-7; clone size: many; CDR3 DNA: TGCAGTGCCCTATATCTCCGGGTGGCCTACGAGCAGTACTTC; CDR3 protein: CSALYLRVAYEQYF
D gene: -; V gene: TRBV5-1; J gene: TRBJ2-7; clone size: -; CDR3 DNA: TGCGCCAGCAGCCCGGTCCCGGTGAGGGAGCAGTACTTC; CDR3 protein: CASSPVPVREQYF
D gene: -; V gene: TRBV4-1; J gene: TRBJ2-3; clone size: -; CDR3 DNA: TGCGCCAGCAGCCAAGATCCCGGGGGACTGCTCACAGATACGCAGTATTTT; CDR3 protein: CASSQDPGGLLTDTQYF
D gene: -; V gene: TRBV9; J gene: TRBJ1-1; clone size: -; CDR3 DNA: TGTGCCAGCAGCGGCTCCGGCCCTGAAGCTTTCTTT; CDR3 protein: CASSGSGPEAFF
D gene: TRBD1; V gene: TRBV6-2/TRBV6-3; J gene: TRBJ2-7; clone size: many; CDR3 DNA: TGTGCCAGCAGGGGACAGGGGTATTTCTACGAGCAGTACTTC; CDR3 protein: CASRGQGYFYEQYF
D gene: -; V gene: TRBV29-1; J gene: TRBJ1-1; clone size: -; CDR3 DNA: TGCAGCGTGGCCCTTGGCGGATACACTGAAGCTTTCTTT; CDR3 protein: CSVALGGYTEAFF
D gene: -; V gene: TRBV30; J gene: TRBJ2-7; clone size: -; CDR3 DNA: TGTGCCTGGAGTGAGGACAGCTACGAGCAGTACTTC; CDR3 protein: CAWSEDSYEQYF